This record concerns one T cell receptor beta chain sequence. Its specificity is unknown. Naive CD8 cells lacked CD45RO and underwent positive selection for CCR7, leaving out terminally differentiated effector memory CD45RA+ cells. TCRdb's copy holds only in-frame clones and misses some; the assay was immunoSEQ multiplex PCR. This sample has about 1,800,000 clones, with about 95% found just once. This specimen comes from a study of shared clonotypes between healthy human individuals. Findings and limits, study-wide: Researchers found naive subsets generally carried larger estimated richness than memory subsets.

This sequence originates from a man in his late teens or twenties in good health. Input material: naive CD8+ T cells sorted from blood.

The CDR3 loop reads CASSQDNLAGNEQFF. The CDR3, as DNA: TGTGCCAGCAGCCAAGATAACCTAGCGGGGAATGAGCAGTTCTTC. The chain couples TRBV4-2 to TRBJ2-1; 9 bases line up with TRBD2. CDR3 length: 15 amino acids. Germline CDR1 LGHNA, CDR2 YNFKEQ. V lost 0 bases, J lost 7 bases, and 4 bases stayed unmatched.